The T cell receptor beta chain described here comes from a study of pediatric ulcerative colitis. The survey-level immunoSEQ assay was used. The repertoire was sequenced with immunoSEQ multiplex PCR; TCRdb's copy has only in-frame clones and lacks some. This repertoire shows about 32,000 clones, around 82% found once; its top ten account for roughly 4.3%. V was clipped by 4 bases and J by 4 bases, with 16 bases between them. Germline V gene sequence: CDR1 LGHNA, CDR2 YNFKEQ. The CDR3 totals 15 residues. The specimen sequenced was blood. The TCR sequence derives from a boy under 18 with severe ulcerative colitis. The rearrangement joins TRBV4-2 to TRBJ1-1; D possibly corresponds to TRBD1 (5 bases). CDR3 amino acids: CASSPRVQGSTEAFF. CDR3 DNA: TGTGCCAGCAGCCCGCGCGTGCAGGGATCCACTGAAGCTTTCTTT.